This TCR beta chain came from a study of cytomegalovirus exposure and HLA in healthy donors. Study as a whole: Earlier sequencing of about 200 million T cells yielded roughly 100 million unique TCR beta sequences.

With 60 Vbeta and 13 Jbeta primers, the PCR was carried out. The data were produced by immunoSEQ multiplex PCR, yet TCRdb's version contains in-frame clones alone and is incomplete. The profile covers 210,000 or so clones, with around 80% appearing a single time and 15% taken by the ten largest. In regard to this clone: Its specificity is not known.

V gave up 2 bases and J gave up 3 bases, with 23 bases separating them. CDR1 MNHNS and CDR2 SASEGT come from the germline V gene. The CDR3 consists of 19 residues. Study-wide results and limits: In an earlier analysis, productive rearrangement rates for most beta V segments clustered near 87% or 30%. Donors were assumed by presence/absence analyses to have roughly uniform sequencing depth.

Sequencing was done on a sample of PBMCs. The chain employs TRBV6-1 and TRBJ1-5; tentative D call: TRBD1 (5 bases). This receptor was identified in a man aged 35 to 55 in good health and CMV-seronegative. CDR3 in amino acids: CASSEFGWGQGINNQPQHF. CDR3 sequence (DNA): TGTGCCAGCAGTGAATTCGGTTGGGGCCAGGGCATTAACAATCAGCCCCAGCATTTT.